What follows are 15 T cell receptor beta chains derived from one specimen sequenced in a study of shared T cell receptors in the human thymus. Data came from immunoSEQ multiplex PCR; TCRdb stores just in-frame clones and leaves some out. The sample shows hundreds of thousands of clones, roughly 86% of them seen only once. A further study also used this sample, focusing on human thymus T cells.

The material sequenced was thymocytes. These receptors were taken from a boy less than two years old with a congenital heart defect.

The chain uses TRBV9 and TRBJ2-1, with TRBD2 matching 7 bases. With V trimmed by 3 bases and J by 10 bases, 16 bases remained unmatched. Germline CDR1 SGDLS, CDR2 YYNGEE. This CDR3 has 16 residues. DNA for the CDR3: TGTGCCAGCAGCGCCCATATCCGGGACTACCTCCGAGAGCAGTTCTTC. Protein product: CASSAHIRDYLREQFF.

The V and J genes are TRBV14 and TRBJ2-3, with TRBD1 matching over 8 bases. In germline, CDR1 is SGHDN, CDR2 FVKESK. The V segment lost 3 bases and the J segment 6 bases; nucleotides outside the gene matches: 11. The CDR3 consists of 16 residues. The CDR3 coding sequence is TGTGCCAGCAGCCAGCCGCCGGACAGGGAAAAGGATACGCAGTATTTT. It codes for CASSQPPDREKDTQYF.

In its sample, this clone was seen a few times. This chain joins TRBV6-6 and TRBJ2-1; D call uncertain. CDR3 length equals 11 residues. The ends were cut back, 6 bases at V and 4 bases at J, with 4 bases in the middle. Germline CDR1 and CDR2: MNHNY and SVGAGI (reference sequence). CDR3 loop: CASSLYNEQFF. The CDR3 bases are TGTGCCAGCAGCCTATACAATGAGCAGTTCTTC.

The chain uses TRBV9 and TRBJ2-1; D possibly corresponds to TRBD1 (5 bases). V was pared by 3 bases and J by 3 bases, with 7 bases between. CDR3 length equals 13 residues. Looked up from germline, CDR1 is SGDLS and CDR2 is YYNGEE. The CDR3 nucleotides read TGTGCCAGCAGCGAAGACAGCTACAATGAGCAGTTCTTC. Its translation is CASSEDSYNEQFF.

This rearrangement joins TRBV4-3 to TRBJ2-2; a possible D gene is TRBD2 (5 bases). Germline V gene data show CDR1 as LGHNA and CDR2 as YSLEER. The CDR3 covers 12 residues. V lost 4 bases, J lost 7 bases, and 7 bases lay in between. Here the CDR3 reads CASSPGNGELFF. CDR3 coding DNA: TGCGCCAGCAGCCCGGGGAACGGGGAGCTGTTTTTT.

This chain connects TRBV5-1 to TRBJ2-1; TRBD1 matches 10 bases. Germline V lookup: CDR1 SGHRS, CDR2 YFSETQ. The trim removed 4 bases at V and 10 bases at J, leaving 20 bases unmatched. The CDR3 is made up of 18 amino acids. CDR3 sequence (DNA): TGCGCCAGCAGCCCACCACCCCATCCGGGACAGGGGAGGGTCGAGCAGTTCTTC. Translation: CASSPPPHPGQGRVEQFF. Filled out from reference TRBV5-1 and TRBJ2-1, the complete variable domain reads KAGVTQTPRYLIKTRGQQVTLSCSPISGHRSVSWYQQTPGQGLQFLFEYFSETQRNKGNFPGRFSGRQFSNSRSEMNVSTLELGDSALYLCASSPPPHPGQGRVEQFFGPGTRLTVL.

The J gene is TRBJ2-5, the V gene TRBV27; possible D gene TRBD1, 6 bases. The tail of the sequence fits TRBJ2-7 better, so the J call may be wrong. Per the germline V gene, CDR1 is MNHEY and CDR2 is SMNVEV (reference sequence). This CDR3 has 14 amino acids. The CDR3 region is CASSFNRATYEQYF. The DNA of the CDR3 is TGTGCCAGCAGTTTTAACAGGGCTACCTACGAGCAGTACTTC.

To note about this clone: Relative to the germline gene, one junction end is altered; a read error may explain this. V is TRBV7-9 and J is TRBJ1-4; TRBD1 aligns across 7 bases. Per the germline V gene, CDR1 is SEHNR and CDR2 is FQNEAQ (reference sequence). This CDR3 contains 15 residues. This chain's CDR3 is CASSPRTGGNEKLFF. DNA of the CDR3: TGTGCCAGCAGCCCCCGGACAGGAGGGAATGAAAAGCTGTTTTTT.

Concerning this clone itself: Additional DNA sequences in this sample encode the identical CDR3. The chain uses TRBV30 and TRBJ1-6; D is perhaps TRBD1 (5 bases). Trimming pared 1 base from V and 6 bases from J, leaving 7 bases between. Per the germline V gene, CDR1 is GTSNPN and CDR2 is SVGIG (reference sequence). The CDR3 is 13 residues long. Here the CDR3 DNA reads TGTGCCTGGAGTGGACAGCGTAATTCACCCCTCCACTTT. Amino acid sequence: CAWSGQRNSPLHF.

The J gene is TRBJ1-2, the V gene TRBV11-2; TRBD1 agrees at 10 bases. V trimming: 1 base; J trimming: 8 bases; junction bases outside the gene matches: 7. Looked up from germline, CDR1 is SGHAT and CDR2 is FQNNGV. This CDR3 is built from 15 residues. The CDR3 DNA follows: TGTGCCAGCAGCTTAGGCCCCGGGACAGGGGAAGGCTACACCTTC. Encoded protein: CASSLGPGTGEGYTF.

This clone appeared a single time. The CDR3 loop is CASSVGWSGRAGEQFF. CDR3 DNA: TGCGCCAGCAGCGTTGGATGGAGCGGGAGGGCAGGTGAGCAGTTCTTC. The chain combines TRBV5-1 with TRBJ2-1, with TRBD2 matching 10 bases. The germline CDR1 and CDR2 sequences are SGHRS and YFSETQ. Germline trimming cut 4 bases from V and 9 bases from J; bases unmatched to any gene: 13. The length of the CDR3 is 16 residues.

The chain carries TRBV28 and TRBJ2-1; a possible D gene is TRBD2 (5 bases). Looked up from germline, CDR1 is MDHEN and CDR2 is SYDVKM. Deletions cut 2 bases from V and 8 bases from J, with 16 bases between. The CDR3 has 15 amino acids. The chain's CDR3 is CASSLRLAKPDEQFF. The CDR3 nucleotides are TGTGCCAGCAGTTTACGGCTAGCTAAGCCGGATGAGCAGTTCTTC.

The rearrangement uses TRBV27 and TRBJ1-1; the D gene is possibly TRBD1 (5 bases). Germline V gives CDR1 MNHEY, CDR2 SMNVEV (reference sequence). Trimming took off 5 bases at V and 4 bases at J, with 11 bases between the two ends. CDR3 length equals 13 residues. CDR3 sequence: CASSLRVGTEAFF. Written as DNA, the CDR3 is TGTGCCAGCAGTCTCAGGGTGGGCACTGAAGCTTTCTTT.

The CDR3 spells CASSPLQGSNSPLHF. The CDR3 DNA follows: TGTGCCAGCAGTCCTTTACAGGGGTCTAATTCACCCCTCCACTTT. V is TRBV28 and J is TRBJ1-6; 7 bases align to TRBD1. CDR3 length: 15 residues. Germline values: CDR1 MDHEN, CDR2 SYDVKM. With V trimmed by 5 bases and J by 6 bases, 7 bases remained unmatched.

The chain recombines TRBV4-3 with TRBJ1-5; no clear D gene. Trimming stripped 0 bases from V and 10 bases from J, with 13 bases between. This CDR3 comprises 14 residues. Germline CDR1 is LGHNA and CDR2 is YSLEER. CDR3 bases: TGCGCCAGCAGCCAAGAGAACCGAGTACGACCCCAGCATTTT. This translates into CASSQENRVRPQHF.